These T cell receptor delta chains were read from a single sample in a study of delta chains in infants with herpesvirus infections. With CATT, TCRdb re-called clones from the RT-PCR reads. The sample lists 650 to 950 delta-chain clones, about 39% seen once, with 15% to 20% in the top ten. The sample was peripheral blood, taken at time point 3 of longitudinal follow-up. The receptors stem from a human donor who was a Ugandan infant, either HIV-exposed or HIV-unexposed (not recorded which). Both conserved end residues are part of each CDR3. The D gene is left open where the match is weak. Size is stated for part of the rows, as once, few or many counts, or as a class when the clone is expanded.

d_call	v_call	j_call	clone_size	cdr3_aa	cdr3_nt
NA	TRDV1	TRDJ2	large	CALGERPPQERGLGWDYSPLTAQLFF	TGTGCTCTTGGGGAACGACCTCCCCAAGAGAGGGGACTAGGGTGGGACTATTCCCCTTTGACAGCACAACTCTTCTTT
NA	TRDV1	TRDJ1	hyperexpanded	CALGDPLGDKLIF	TGTGCTCTTGGGGATCCCCTGGGCGATAAACTCATCTTT
TRDD3	TRAV29/DV5	TRDJ1	large	CAASVPWGSRGEDKLIF	TGTGCAGCAAGTGTTCCCTGGGGGTCACGCGGAGAAGATAAACTCATCTTT
TRDD3	TRDV1	TRDJ2	large	CALGADDRPFSYWGIKTAQLFF	TGTGCTCTTGGAGCTGATGATAGGCCTTTTAGCTACTGGGGGATAAAGACAGCACAACTCTTCTTT
NA	TRDV1	TRDJ1	large	CALVNAFFLRYSYYTDKLIF	TGTGCTCTTGTCAATGCATTCTTCCTCCGATACTCTTACTACACCGATAAACTCATCTTT
TRDD3	TRDV1	TRDJ1	medium-sized	CALGIILGEYTDKLIF	TGTGCTCTTGGGATCATTCTGGGGGAGTACACCGATAAACTCATCTTT
NA	TRDV2	TRDJ3	medium-sized	CACDTPPGEPSSWDTRQMFF	TGTGCCTGTGACACCCCCCCGGGGGAGCCAAGCTCCTGGGACACCCGACAGATGTTTTTC
NA	TRAV29/DV5	TRDJ1	large	CAASAFLILGFTDKLIF	TGTGCAGCAAGCGCCTTCCTTATACTGGGTTTCACCGATAAACTCATCTTT
NA	TRDV2	TRDJ3	large	CACDTWAPYSWDTRQMFF	TGTGCCTGTGACACCTGGGCTCCCTACTCCTGGGACACCCGACAGATGTTTTTC
TRDD3	TRDV1	TRDJ3	large	CALGAPLPFMGESSWDTRQMFF	TGTGCTCTTGGGGCCCCTCTTCCGTTCATGGGGGAGAGCTCCTGGGACACCCGACAGATGTTTTTC
NA	TRDV1	TRDJ2	medium-sized	CALGDFILNPLTAQLFF	TGTGCTCTTGGGGATTTTATCCTGAACCCTTTGACAGCACAACTCTTCTTT
TRDD3	TRDV1	TRDJ1	few	CALGEDFSYHWGIRSDKLIF	TGTGCTCTTGGGGAAGACTTTTCCTATCACTGGGGGATACGGTCCGATAAACTCATCTTT
TRDD3	TRAV14/DV4	TRDJ1	large	CAMSAHPSLTGGRKLIF	TGTGCAATGAGTGCGCATCCTTCTCTTACTGGGGGGAGGAAACTCATCTTT
TRDD3	TRDV1	TRDJ1	NA	CALGVLYTWSLGGYQNTDKLIF	TGTGCTCTTGGGGTTCTCTATACGTGGAGTCTTGGGGGATACCAAAACACCGATAAACTCATCTTT
TRDD3	TRDV3	TRDJ1	hyperexpanded	CALSYGGLLGDTSYTDKLIF	TGTGCCTTATCCTACGGGGGGTTACTGGGGGATACTTCGTACACCGATAAACTCATCTTT
NA	TRDV1	TRDJ1	medium-sized	CALGERGYSTYKLIF	TGTGCTCTTGGGGAAAGGGGTTACTCGACCTATAAACTCATCTTT
NA	TRDV1	TRDJ1	large	CALGELASYLDWGLSDKLIF	TGTGCTCTTGGGGAACTTGCTTCCTACCTTGACTGGGGGCTATCTGATAAACTCATCTTT
NA	TRDV1	TRDJ1	large	CALGDPTLITLYGPHGTDKLIF	TGTGCTCTTGGGGACCCTACCCTTATAACCTTATACGGCCCCCATGGGACCGATAAACTCATCTTT
NA	TRDV1	TRDJ1	NA	CALGSPHVPRGTLYTDKPIF	TGTGCTCTTGGGTCTCCCCACGTCCCACGGGGGACGCTTTACACCGATAAACCCATCTTT
TRDD3	TRDV1	TRDJ1	medium-sized	CALVRHPSKPGGKIIF	TGTGCTCTTGTACGACACCCTTCAAAACCTGGGGGAAAAATCATCTTT
TRDD3	TRDV1	TRDJ1	large	CALGDSKFVLGDTSPSDKLIF	TGTGCTCTTGGGGATTCCAAATTCGTACTGGGGGATACCTCGCCCTCCGATAAACTCATCTTT
TRDD3	TRAV29/DV5	TRDJ1	large	CAATEVTALGDTRSDKLIF	TGTGCAGCAACCGAGGTTACGGCCCTTGGGGATACGCGCAGCGATAAACTCATCTTT
TRDD3	TRDV1	TRDJ1	few	CALGNPRGIPDKLIF	TGTGCTCTTGGGAACCCGAGGGGGATACCCGATAAACTCATCTTT
NA	TRDV1	TRDJ1	NA	CALGVILPTWGGSCDKLIF	TGTGCTCTTGGGGTCATCCTACCCACCTGGGGGGGGAGCTGCGATAAACTCATCTTT
TRDD3	TRDV1	TRDJ1	medium-sized	CALGAKAFLPRFYWGIEGTDKLIF	TGTGCTCTTGGGGCTAAGGCCTTCCTCCCGAGATTTTACTGGGGGATAGAGGGGACCGATAAACTCATCTTT
NA	TRDV1	TRDJ1	NA	CALGNHTGMPPGGYTDKLIF	TGTGCTCTTGGGAACCATACGGGGATGCCGCCCGGGGGGTACACCGATAAACTCATCTTT
NA	TRAV36/DV7	TRDJ1	large	CAVERGVMFDKLIF	TGTGCTGTGGAGCGAGGAGTCATGTTCGATAAACTCATCTTT
NA	TRDV2	TRDJ1	large	CACDTLSKLIF	TGTGCCTGTGACACCTTAAGTAAACTCATCTTT
NA	TRDV1	TRDJ1	NA	CALGERGDSYLYTDKLIF	TGTGCTCTTGGGGAAAGAGGGGACTCCTACCTGTACACCGATAAACTCATCTTT
TRDD3	TRDV1	TRDJ1	large	CALGEKSPPGVSLKLGISRNKLIF	TGTGCTCTTGGGGAAAAGAGTCCCCCTGGGGTCTCATTAAAACTGGGGATTTCACGCAATAAACTCATCTTT
TRDD3	TRDV3	TRDJ2	large	CASEPYVLGDKSLTAQLFF	TGTGCCTCCGAACCCTACGTACTGGGGGATAAGTCCTTGACAGCACAACTCTTCTTT
TRDD3	TRDV2	TRDJ2	large	CACDASFPTGGSLALTAQLFF	TGTGCCTGTGACGCCTCTTTCCCTACTGGGGGAAGTTTAGCTTTGACAGCACAACTCTTCTTT
TRDD3	TRDV2	TRDJ3	medium-sized	CACDTGGYWDTRQMFF	TGTGCCTGTGACACTGGGGGATACTGGGACACCCGACAGATGTTTTTC
NA	TRDV3	TRDJ1	large	CASPFRHSSFYTDKLIF	TGTGCCTCACCATTCCGTCACTCCTCGTTTTACACCGATAAACTCATCTTT
NA	TRDV1	TRDJ1	large	CALGALTSRFFLYGTGIRDTDKLIF	TGTGCTCTTGGGGCCTTAACCTCAAGGTTCTTCCTTTATGGAACTGGGATTAGGGACACCGATAAACTCATCTTT
NA	TRDV1	TRDJ1	large	CALGNRALRGGGDKLIF	TGTGCTCTTGGGAATCGGGCGCTGAGGGGAGGCGGCGATAAACTCATCTTT
TRDD3	TRDV1	TRDJ2	large	CALGELPPTNPTGGYMTAQLFF	TGTGCTCTTGGGGAACTCCCCCCGACTAACCCTACTGGGGGATACATGACAGCACAACTCTTCTTT
TRDD3	TRDV1	TRDJ1	large	CALGSSWLGASRGLIF	TGTGCTCTTGGGTCCAGTTGGCTGGGGGCCTCTCGGGGACTCATCTTT
TRDD3	TRDV1	TRDJ1	large	CALGLPSELPTLGWGIVSNTDKLIF	TGTGCTCTTGGCCTACCGTCTGAACTTCCTACTCTTGGCTGGGGGATAGTTTCGAACACCGATAAACTCATCTTT
TRDD3	TRDV1	TRDJ1	medium-sized	CALGELSALGALNTDKLIF	TGTGCTCTTGGGGAACTATCAGCCCTGGGGGCTTTGAACACCGATAAACTCATCTTT
TRDD3	TRDV1	TRDJ1	large	CALGEPTPHLGDYTDKLIF	TGTGCTCTTGGGGAACCCACACCTCATCTGGGGGATTACACCGATAAACTCATCTTT
NA	TRDV1	TRDJ3	large	CALGDGSRKDRQSWDTRQMFF	TGTGCTCTTGGGGATGGATCGAGGAAGGATAGGCAATCCTGGGACACCCGACAGATGTTTTTC
TRDD3	TRDV1	TRDJ1	large	CALGELPYWGRATRAYTDKLIF	TGTGCTCTTGGGGAACTCCCGTACTGGGGCCGAGCAACCAGGGCGTACACCGATAAACTCATCTTT
TRDD3	TRDV1	TRDJ1	medium-sized	CALGGKTHNPVLGDPFRRYTDKLIF	TGTGCTCTTGGGGGCAAAACCCATAATCCAGTACTGGGGGATCCATTCCGCCGGTACACCGATAAACTCATCTTT